This TCR beta chain is drawn from a study of blood T cell repertoires in COVID-19. As for the study in general: Researchers got acute and convalescent COVID-19 samples from the United States, Italy and Spain. PBMCs, B-cell-depleted T cells, or T cells provided the cDNA or gDNA that made up the material.

Germline-derived CDR1 and CDR2 are SGHTS and YDEGEE. V was clipped by 4 bases and J by 0 bases, with 7 bases between them. The CDR3 is made up of 14 amino acids. Seattle patients were enrolled during active infection and followed longitudinally. Per the authors' pipeline: Using reference gene primer amplification, nucleated cell counts were estimated. Clones were read by immunoSEQ multiplex PCR, and TCRdb kept only the in-frame ones, dropping some. The V and J calls and clone size come from that table; D and trimming were worked out from the DNA. Of 150,000 to 200,000 clones in the sample, around 83% were seen once.

This clonotype was obtained from a woman in her seventies with COVID-19, enrolled during active disease. The V gene is TRBV5-8, the J gene TRBJ2-2, with D uncertain. Sequencing input: peripheral blood. The CDR3 region is CASSPRANTGELFF. The CDR3, as DNA: TGTGCCAGCAGCCCCCGGGCGAACACCGGGGAGCTGTTTTTT.